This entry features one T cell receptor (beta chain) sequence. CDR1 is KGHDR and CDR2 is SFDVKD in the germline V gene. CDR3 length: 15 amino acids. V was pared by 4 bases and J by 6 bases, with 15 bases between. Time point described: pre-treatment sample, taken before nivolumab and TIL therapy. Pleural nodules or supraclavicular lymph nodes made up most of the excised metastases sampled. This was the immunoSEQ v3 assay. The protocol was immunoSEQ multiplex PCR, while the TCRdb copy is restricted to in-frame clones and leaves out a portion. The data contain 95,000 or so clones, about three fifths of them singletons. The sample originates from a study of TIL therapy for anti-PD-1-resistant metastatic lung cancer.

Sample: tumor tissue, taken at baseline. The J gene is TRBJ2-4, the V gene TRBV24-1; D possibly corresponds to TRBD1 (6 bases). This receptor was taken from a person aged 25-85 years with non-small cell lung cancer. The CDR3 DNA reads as TGTGCCACCAGTGAAGGAACAGGGCTCGGAAACATTCAGTACTTC. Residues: CATSEGTGLGNIQYF.